This T cell receptor beta chain appears in the sequencing data of a study of cytotoxic CD8 clonotypes in ibrutinib-treated CLL. Study-wide points: Public clonotypes, found uncommonly, either contracted or stayed stable on treatment. Collection times varied between progressing and sustained-remission patients.

As regards this clone: Its antigen is unknown.

The CDR3 runs to 14 residues. From germline, CDR1 is SGHRS and CDR2 YFSETQ. The V gene lost 3 bases and the J gene lost 3 bases, with 9 bases spanning the gap. TCRdb's table, derived via immunoSEQ multiplex PCR, lists solely in-frame clones and lacks some. Among about 300,000 clones, approximately 76% were seen once, and the ten largest hold 5.6%. The sequence derives from a human donor with chronic lymphocytic leukemia. This chain joins TRBV5-1 and TRBJ2-2, with D perhaps matching TRBD1 (6 bases). This specimen was PBMCs, taken at disease progression, from a patient treated with ibrutinib. The CDR3 sequence is CASSSGTYTGELFF. For the CDR3, the DNA is TGCGCCAGCAGCTCCGGGACATACACCGGGGAGCTGTTTTTT.